This T cell receptor beta chain was profiled in a study of blood T cells in healthy people across ages. Germline trimming cut 3 bases from V and 4 bases from J; bases unmatched to any gene: 7. The germline V gene encodes CDR1 LNHNV and CDR2 YYDKDF (reference sequence). This CDR3 comprises 15 residues. For the second PCR, which ran for about 7 to 11 cycles, a sample-barcoded 5' primer and a J-beta primer mix were used. Each CDR3 protein gets one entry after TCRdb re-called the 5' RACE reads with MiXCR. The sample yields 800,000 to 950,000 distinct CDR3 sequences, 48% seen once. The sample comprised blood. This rearrangement joins TRBV15 to TRBJ1-2, with 8 bases matching TRBD1. The sequence derives from a man aged 30 to 45 in good health. CDR3 sequence: CATSRRTGRVYGYTF. CDR3 DNA sequence: TGTGCCACCAGCAGGAGGACAGGGAGAGTCTATGGCTACACCTTC.